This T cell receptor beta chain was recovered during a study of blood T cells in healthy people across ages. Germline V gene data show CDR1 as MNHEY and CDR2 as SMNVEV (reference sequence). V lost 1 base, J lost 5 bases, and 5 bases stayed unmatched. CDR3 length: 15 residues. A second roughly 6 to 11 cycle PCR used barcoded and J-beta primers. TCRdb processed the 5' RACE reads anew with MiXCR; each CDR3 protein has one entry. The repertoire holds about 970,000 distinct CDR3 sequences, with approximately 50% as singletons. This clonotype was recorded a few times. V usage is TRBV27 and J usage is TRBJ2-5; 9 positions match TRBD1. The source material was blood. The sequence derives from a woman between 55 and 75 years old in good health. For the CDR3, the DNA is TGTGCCAGCAGTTTATTACAGGGGGCTCAGGAGACCCAGTACTTC. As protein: CASSLLQGAQETQYF.